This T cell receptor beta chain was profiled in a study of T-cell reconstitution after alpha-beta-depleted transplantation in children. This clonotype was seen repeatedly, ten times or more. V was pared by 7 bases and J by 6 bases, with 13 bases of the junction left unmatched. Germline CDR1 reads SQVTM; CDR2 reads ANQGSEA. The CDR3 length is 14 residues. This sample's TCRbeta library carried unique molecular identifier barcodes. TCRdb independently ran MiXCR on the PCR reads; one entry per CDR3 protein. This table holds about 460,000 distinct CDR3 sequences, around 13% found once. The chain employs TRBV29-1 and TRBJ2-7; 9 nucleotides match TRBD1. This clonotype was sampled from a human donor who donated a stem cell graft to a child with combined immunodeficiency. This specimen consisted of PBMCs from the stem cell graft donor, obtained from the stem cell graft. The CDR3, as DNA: TGCAGCGCAGAAACTACGGGACAGGGCTCCGAGCAGTACTTC. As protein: CSAETTGQGSEQYF.